This TCR beta chain was identified in a study of T cells in Graves' hyperthyroidism and ophthalmopathy (dated by TCRdb to the late 2010s). Context from the whole study: Peripheral blood was sampled at the time of initial diagnosis, prior to any treatment. TCR V-J signatures able to tell the groups apart were searched for in a discovery cohort of 90 to 100 patients, of whom over 40 had Graves' ophthalmopathy and roughly 57 had stable Graves' hyperthyroidism. Prospective prediction of ophthalmopathy was tested in an independent validation cohort consisting of about 20 hyperthyroidism patients and 15 to 17 patients who later progressed to ophthalmopathy. For training and testing, the 100 or so patients in the discovery cohort were randomly divided in a 7:3 ratio. Thyroid tissue and blood T-cell repertoires from six Graves' hyperthyroidism patients were also compared in the study. Following sampling, methimazole starting at 30 mg daily was given to hyperthyroidism patients, and high-dose intravenous methylprednisolone was given to ophthalmopathy patients. The paper reports TCR Vbeta CDR3 sequencing of some 140 peripheral blood samples: some 41 ophthalmopathy, over 70 hyperthyroidism and approximately 17 progressor patients.

The TCR beta CDR3 regions were amplified from the RNA transcripts. A first-round RT-PCR of the TCR CDR3 used the HTBI primer set with the Qiagen OneStep RT-PCR kit. The libraries were constructed in a second round of multiplex PCR and then size-selected and purified. Sequencing of the libraries was done on an Illumina HiSeq2000 using paired-end 100 bp reads. The study's processing was this. SOAPnuke was used to process the raw data, throwing out any read that contained adapters or uncalled bases, had a mean Phred below 15, or lacked an exact constant-primer or identifier match. COPE v1.2.5 was used to merge high-quality paired reads, and clonotypes were defined as unique nucleotide sequences. MiTCR v1.1 was used to align the clonotypes against IMGT TRBV, TRBD and TRBJ reference segments. Analysis was restricted to V-J combinations with a frequency above 0.0001, which covered approximately 99% of repertoires. The TCS score was defined as the ratio of F50 (clonal expansion) to E x V (chaos), calculated using BLOSUM62-based TCRdist between CDR3 peptides within each V-J. Welch's t-statistics and random forest reduced roughly 500 V-J features to 13, which were used in a naive Bayes classifier (R e1071). Starting from the raw public reads, TCRdb applied fastp trimming at Q25, assembled clones with MiXCR and retained in-frame beta chains. Records with the same CDR3 protein are collapsed into one entry carrying the most frequent genes and DNA. TCRdb assigned the V and J calls; the authors' analysis was not used. The sample table shows about 270,000 distinct CDR3 sequences, and around 22% are seen once. The ten largest clones add up to around 60% of the sample.

In the ophthalmopathy patients, disease was moderately to severely active, with a Clinical Activity Score of 3 or more, a NOSPECS grade of 4 or more, and a duration of less than 3 months. Exclusion was applied to patients with uncontrolled infections, other autoimmune diseases, pregnancy or lactation. Diagnoses relied on clinical symptoms, serum thyroxine and TRAb, thyroid ultrasound and orbital computed tomography. PBMCs were isolated from more than 8 ml of fresh peripheral blood by Ficoll-Paque density gradient centrifugation. Total RNA was extracted with Trizol reagent, and quality was checked on an Agilent 2100 Bioanalyzer. Broader findings and caveats from the paper: No statistical method was used to fix the sample size in advance, and group allocation was not hidden from the investigators. During validation, the model predicted progression to ophthalmopathy a median of approximately 7 months ahead of onset, with around 71% sensitivity and 72% to 85% specificity. Most expanded thyroid clonotypes (frequency above 0.001) were also found in blood, which suggests that blood repertoires may mirror thyroid immune responses. A model built on a 13 V-J signature distinguished ophthalmopathy from stable hyperthyroidism, reaching 85% to 90% sensitivity and 81.08% specificity in cross-validation and 80%/75% in testing.

As for this clonotype: No antigen is known for it. The record has no base qualities; no much larger clone is one base away.

V and J are truncated by 5 bases and 0 bases respectively, leaving an intervening sequence of 17 bases. The cysteine opens and the phenylalanine closes a CDR3 of 17 amino acids. The only DNA kept is the CDR3, 51 bases in frame from the first base. The germline V gene specifies SGHNT as CDR1 and YENEEA as CDR2. The chain was built from TRBV11-3 and TRBJ1-5, and perhaps TRBD1 as D gene, on 6 matching bases. The specimen was blood. The sequence came from a man aged 25-45 years with Graves' ophthalmopathy. The DNA reads as follows: TGTGCCAGCAGCCGACCCGGACAGCCCTTTAGCAATCAGCCCCAGCATTTT. Translated, this gives CASSRPGQPFSNQPQHF.